A selection of T cell receptor beta chains follows, all from one sample in a study of OX40 agonist ivuxolimab in advanced cancers. Generated by immunoSEQ multiplex PCR, the TCRdb table keeps only in-frame clones and is missing some. The top ten hold roughly 0.66% of the sample, which has about 64,000 clones, 88% seen once. This material consisted of CD4+ or CD8+ T cells sorted from blood, taken in a trial of the OX40 agonist ivuxolimab. These receptors all stem from an adult with an advanced solid tumor such as melanoma, head and neck, liver or kidney cancer. CDR3s include the opening cysteine and the closing phenylalanine or tryptophan. D genes are given only for firm matches. Rows give clone size only sometimes, using once, few, many, or a class for an expanded clone.

clone size	V gene	J gene	D gene	CDR3 protein	CDR3 DNA
-	TRBV5-1	TRBJ2-3	-	CASSLFPVGSTTDTQYF	TGCGCCAGCAGCCTATTTCCCGTCGGGTCGACCACAGATACGCAGTATTTT
-	TRBV5-5	TRBJ2-7	-	CASSQGTYEQYF	TGTGCCAGCAGCCAGGGAACATACGAGCAGTACTTC
-	TRBV28	TRBJ2-1	-	CASSLRGGRGSYNEQFF	TGTGCCAGCAGTTTGCGTGGGGGGAGGGGGTCCTACAATGAGCAGTTCTTC
-	TRBV2	TRBJ2-1	TRBD1	CASSLEGTGSYNEQFF	TGTGCCAGCAGTCTAGAAGGGACAGGGTCCTACAATGAGCAGTTCTTC
-	TRBV29-1	TRBJ2-1	TRBD2	CSVDGLAGGRYNEQFF	TGCAGCGTTGACGGACTAGCGGGCGGACGCTACAATGAGCAGTTCTTC
-	TRBV10-3	TRBJ2-7	TRBD2	CAISESPLAGVYEQYF	TGTGCCATCAGTGAGTCTCCTCTAGCGGGAGTGTACGAGCAGTACTTC
-	TRBV15	TRBJ1-5	-	CATSRGTNSNQPQHF	TGTGCCACCAGTAGGGGCACAAATAGCAATCAGCCCCAGCATTTT
-	TRBV19	TRBJ2-7	TRBD1	CASSPGTGSGEQYF	TGTGCCAGTAGCCCCGGGACAGGCTCTGGCGAGCAGTACTTC
once	TRBV7-9	TRBJ2-1	-	CASSPGRTSYNEQFF	TGTGCCAGCAGCCCAGGGCGGACCTCCTACAATGAGCAGTTCTTC
-	TRBV4-1	TRBJ1-2	-	CASSPTAVANYGYTF	TGCGCCAGCAGTCCTACAGCTGTAGCTAACTATGGCTACACCTTC
few	TRBV6-1	TRBJ2-6	-	CASSDPKRGGANVLTF	TGTGCCAGCAGTGACCCTAAAAGGGGTGGGGCCAACGTCCTGACTTTC
-	TRBV29-1	TRBJ1-2	TRBD1	CSAGTDGYTF	TGCAGCGCAGGGACAGATGGCTACACCTTC
-	TRBV5-1	TRBJ2-7	TRBD2	CASSLASGSYEQYF	TGCGCCAGCAGCTTGGCTAGCGGGAGCTACGAGCAGTACTTC
-	TRBV2	TRBJ2-1	-	CASSAMGDEQFF	TGTGCCAGCAGTGCCATGGGAGATGAGCAGTTCTTC
-	TRBV11-2	TRBJ2-7	-	CASSPEYEQYF	TGTGCCAGCAGCCCGGAGTACGAGCAGTACTTC
-	TRBV7-9	TRBJ1-1	-	CASSLGGQNTEAFF	TGTGCCAGCAGCTTAGGGGGGCAGAACACTGAAGCTTTCTTT
-	TRBV27	TRBJ2-1	-	CASSFYGSSYNEQFF	TGTGCCAGCAGTTTCTATGGGAGCTCCTACAATGAGCAGTTCTTC
-	TRBV19	TRBJ1-2	-	CASTLAPGADYGYTF	TGTGCCAGTACCCTAGCCCCAGGAGCGGACTATGGCTACACCTTC
-	TRBV27	TRBJ2-5	TRBD2	CASSSDHRLAGGQGLRETQYF	TGTGCCAGCAGTTCAGACCACCGACTAGCGGGAGGTCAAGGGTTGCGAGAGACCCAGTACTTC
-	TRBV27	TRBJ1-5	-	CAGLRPFNSNQPQHF	TGTGCCGGACTCAGGCCTTTCAATAGCAATCAGCCCCAGCATTTT
-	TRBV13	TRBJ2-4	-	CASSEWAGRGKNIQYF	TGTGCCAGCAGTGAATGGGCGGGACGGGGCAAAAACATTCAGTACTTC
once	TRBV19	TRBJ2-1	TRBD2	CASSSRLAVTYNEQFF	TGTGCCAGTAGTTCCAGACTAGCGGTAACTTACAATGAGCAGTTCTTC
-	TRBV14	TRBJ2-2	-	CATSPLTPTTGELFF	TGTGCCACCTCGCCTCTAACCCCAACCACCGGGGAGCTGTTTTTT
-	TRBV14	TRBJ2-3	-	CASSQDRGPSTDTQYF	TGTGCCAGCAGCCAAGATAGGGGACCGTCCACAGATACGCAGTATTTT
-	TRBV10-3	TRBJ2-5	-	CAIKDPDSLQETQYF	TGTGCCATCAAGGACCCGGACTCTCTCCAAGAGACCCAGTACTTC
-	TRBV11-2	TRBJ2-7	-	CASSLDSRSYEQYF	TGTGCCAGCAGCTTAGATAGCAGATCCTACGAGCAGTACTTC
-	TRBV6-5	TRBJ1-1	TRBD1	CASSLRQGGTEAFF	TGTGCCAGCAGTTTAAGACAGGGAGGCACTGAAGCTTTCTTT
-	TRBV4-1	TRBJ2-7	TRBD2	CASSLTGGISYEQYF	TGCGCCAGCAGCCTAACCGGGGGGATCTCCTACGAGCAGTACTTC
-	TRBV2	TRBJ1-6	-	CASKPRIGYNSPLHF	TGTGCCAGCAAGCCGAGGATCGGTTATAATTCACCCCTCCACTTT
-	TRBV5-8	TRBJ2-1	TRBD1	CASSALQGAVTEQFF	TGTGCCAGCAGCGCCTTACAGGGGGCGGTCACTGAGCAGTTCTTC
-	TRBV9	TRBJ2-7	-	CASSVGPGASSYEQYF	TGTGCCAGCAGCGTAGGGCCGGGGGCTAGCTCCTACGAGCAGTACTTC
-	TRBV28	TRBJ1-1	-	CASSFGGANTEAFF	TGTGCCAGCAGTTTCGGAGGGGCGAACACTGAAGCTTTCTTT
few	TRBV2	TRBJ1-2	-	CASEFDYGYTF	TGTGCCAGCGAGTTCGACTATGGCTACACCTTC
-	TRBV2	TRBJ2-5	-	CASSIRRAAVETQYF	TGTGCCAGCAGTATTAGACGGGCCGCGGTCGAGACCCAGTACTTC